The source of this TCR beta chain is a study of blood T cell repertoires in COVID-19. V was cut by 0 bases and J by 4 bases, with 13 bases left in between. Germline CDR1 is KGHSH and CDR2 is LQKENI. The CDR3 loop spans 16 amino acids. Some clones are missing from TCRdb's copy, which holds only in-frame ones; the method was immunoSEQ multiplex PCR. The sample has some 200,000 clones; roughly four fifths are singletons. Sequenced: PBMCs or T cells enriched from blood (not recorded which). The sequence was collected from a man aged 35-49 years who had recovered from COVID-19. The rearrangement uses TRBV18 and TRBJ2-1; weak D call: TRBD2 (6 bases). CDR3 protein: CASSPPGRGSYNEQFF. The CDR3 region has the DNA TGTGCCAGCTCACCACCGGGACGGGGGAGTTACAATGAGCAGTTCTTC.